This T cell receptor beta chain originates from a study of blood T cell repertoires in COVID-19. The repertoire was sequenced with immunoSEQ multiplex PCR; TCRdb's copy has only in-frame clones and lacks some. The sample lists approximately 300,000 clones, about 82% occurring once. Germline-derived CDR1 and CDR2 are SNHLY and FYNNEI. CDR3 length: 12 amino acids. The V end lost 6 bases, the J end lost 11 bases, and 16 bases lay between the germline ends. The V gene is TRBV2, the J gene TRBJ1-1, with D perhaps TRBD1 (5 bases). The sample was peripheral blood. The source is a woman aged 45-59 years with acute or convalescent COVID-19. The CDR3: CASSETGPGAFF. The CDR3 DNA is TGTGCCAGCAGCGAAACAGGCCCTGGGGCTTTCTTT.